The 6 T cell receptor beta chains listed next were all sequenced from one sample in a study of molecular identifiers for immune sequencing clone quantification. TCRdb fed the PCR reads into MiXCR, producing one record per CDR3 protein. The repertoire has under 100,000 distinct CDR3 sequences, around 25% of them found once; the top ten carry roughly 0.8%. The sample was naive CD8+ T cells from blood, with Jurkat cell RNA spiked in. Subset reported: FACS-sorted CD8+CD4-CCR7+CD45RA+ naive T cells. The receptors originated from a human donor in good health. Some libraries in this study had Jurkat cell RNA spiked in.

This chain uses TRBV20-1 with TRBJ2-7; possible D gene TRBD1, 5 bases. This CDR3 contains 14 residues. Trimming stripped 0 bases from V and 2 bases from J, with 11 bases between. Germline values: CDR1 DFQATT, CDR2 SNEGSKA (reference sequence). The CDR3 bases are TGCAGTGCTAGAGATAGGGGCGTGACCTACGAGCAGTACTTC. Its translation is CSARDRGVTYEQYF.

This clonotype was seen more than once but under ten times. The J gene is TRBJ2-3, the V gene TRBV2; D is ambiguous. V was pared by 3 bases and J by 0 bases, with 4 bases between. The CDR3 runs to 13 residues. Germline V gives CDR1 SNHLY, CDR2 FYNNEI. CDR3 bases: TGTGCCAGCAGTGAGGGGAGCACAGATACGCAGTATTTT. Its protein product is CASSEGSTDTQYF.

On this clonotype itself: One base away lies a much larger clone, so this may be a sequencing read error. The chain recombines TRBV7-9 with TRBJ1-2; perhaps TRBD1 as D (5 bases). This CDR3 spans 13 amino acids. Per the germline V gene, CDR1 is SEHNR and CDR2 is FQNEAQ (reference sequence). This CDR3 reads CASSTTANYSYTF. The CDR3 bases are TGTGCCAGCAGCACGACAGCTAACTATAGCTACACCTTC.

This sequence joins TRBV2 and TRBJ1-3; D is uncertain. Trimming removed 0 bases from V and 0 bases from J, with 9 bases in between. CDR1 is SNHLY, CDR2 FYNNEI, per germline. The CDR3 has 16 amino acids. CDR3 nucleotide sequence: TGTGCCAGCAGTGAAGCCGGGCTCGACTCTGGAAACACCATATATTTT. Translated, it gives CASSEAGLDSGNTIYF.

This clonotype was recorded a few times. For the CDR3, the DNA is TGTGCCAGTAGTCCAGGACAGGGGCAGTCCTACGAGCAGTACTTC. Translation gives CASSPGQGQSYEQYF. This chain links TRBV19 with TRBJ2-7; 9 bases are shared with TRBD1. The CDR3 consists of 15 residues. Germline lookup yields CDR1 LNHDA and CDR2 SQIVND (reference sequence). V lost 5 bases to trimming and J lost 1 base; unmatched junction nucleotides: 6. Full variable domain (rest looked up from reference TRBV19 and TRBJ2-7): DGGITQSPKYLFRKEGQNVTLSCEQNLNHDAMYWYRQDPGQGLRLIYYSQIVNDFQKGDIAEGYSVSREKKESFPLTVTSAQKNPTAFYLCASSPGQGQSYEQYFGPGTRLTVT.

This clonotype came up a few times. Here the CDR3 reads CSARDLSSGSYNSPLHF. The CDR3, as DNA: TGCAGTGCTAGAGATCTTTCGAGTGGCTCCTATAATTCACCCCTCCACTTT. The chain employs TRBV20-1 and TRBJ1-6; no clear D gene. CDR3 length equals 17 residues. CDR1 and CDR2 (germline): DFQATT, SNEGSKA (reference sequence). V was trimmed by 0 bases and J by 0 bases, leaving 12 bases between them.